The entry below describes one TCR beta chain. This CDR3 is 14 amino acids long. Trimming removed 5 bases at V and 3 bases at J, with 11 bases between. Germline V gene sequence: CDR1 MNHNY, CDR2 SVGAGI (reference sequence). The sample comes from a study of technical replicates of blood from several donors. Clones were sequenced by immunoSEQ multiplex PCR, and TCRdb holds only the in-frame ones, with some missing. The table shows about 81,000 clones, with approximately 96% occurring only once. This clonotype was sampled from a human donor in good health. This rearrangement joins TRBV6-6 to TRBJ2-1; possibly TRBD2 for D (5 bases). The sample comprised T cells isolated from PBMCs. The chain's CDR3 is CASSRGSSYNEQFF. CDR3 coding DNA: TGTGCCAGCAGTCGAGGGTCCAGCTACAATGAGCAGTTCTTC.